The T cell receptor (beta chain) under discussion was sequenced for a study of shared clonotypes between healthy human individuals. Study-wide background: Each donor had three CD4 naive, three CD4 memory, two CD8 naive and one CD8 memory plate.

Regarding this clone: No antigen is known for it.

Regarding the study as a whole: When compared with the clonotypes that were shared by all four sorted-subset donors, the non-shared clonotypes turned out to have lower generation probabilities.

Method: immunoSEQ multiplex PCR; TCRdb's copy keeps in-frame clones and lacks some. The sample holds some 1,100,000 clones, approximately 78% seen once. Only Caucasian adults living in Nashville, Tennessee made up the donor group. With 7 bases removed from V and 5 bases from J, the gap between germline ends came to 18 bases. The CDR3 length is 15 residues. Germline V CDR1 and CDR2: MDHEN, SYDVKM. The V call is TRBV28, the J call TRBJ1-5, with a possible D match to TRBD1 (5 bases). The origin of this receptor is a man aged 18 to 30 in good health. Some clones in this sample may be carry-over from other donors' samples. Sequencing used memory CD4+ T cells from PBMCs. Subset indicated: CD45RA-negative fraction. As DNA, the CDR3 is TGTGCCAGCACCGAACAATTCAGGGTGCATCAGCCCCAGCATTTT. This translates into CASTEQFRVHQPQHF. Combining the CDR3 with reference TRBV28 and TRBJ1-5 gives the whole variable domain DVKVTQSSRYLVKRTGEKVFLECVQDMDHENMFWYRQDPGLGLRLIYFSYDVKMKEKGDIPEGYSVSREKKERFSLILESASTNQTSMYLCASTEQFRVHQPQHFGDGTRLSIL.